The 27 T cell receptor beta chains given below trace back to one sample, sequenced in a study of shared clonotypes between healthy human individuals. The repertoire was sequenced with immunoSEQ multiplex PCR; TCRdb's copy has only in-frame clones and lacks some. The sample has millions of clones; 85% to 95% are singletons. Naive CD8 isolation took CD45RO-negative cells positively selected for CCR7 and excluded terminally differentiated effector memory CD45RA+ cells. Sequenced input: naive CD8+ T cells from PBMCs. The receptor source for this set is a man younger than 35 in good health. Some clones in this sample may be carry-over from other donors' samples.

The chain has TRBV11-2 and TRBJ2-7, with TRBD2 identical over 8 bases. The CDR3 runs 17 residues. V was clipped by 5 bases and J by 2 bases; unmatched bases: 14. Germline V gives CDR1 SGHAT, CDR2 FQNNGV. This CDR3 reads CASSQSGGGAVTYEQYF. The CDR3 region has the DNA TGTGCCAGCAGCCAATCCGGGGGGGGAGCTGTTACCTACGAGCAGTACTTC.

Note on this clone: The same CDR3 also results from other DNA sequences found in this sample. The V call is TRBV6-5, the J call TRBJ2-7; D might be TRBD1 (5 bases). Per the germline V gene, CDR1 is MNHEY and CDR2 is SVGAGI. The germline V and J ends were trimmed by 2 bases and 2 bases, with 10 bases remaining between them. The CDR3 has 14 residues. The CDR3 coding sequence is TGTGCCAGCAGTTACGGGCAGGGTCCCTACGAGCAGTACTTC. This translates into CASSYGQGPYEQYF.

On this clone: Other nucleotide sequences in the sample specify the same CDR3. The chain couples TRBV27 to TRBJ2-1; 8 nucleotides agree with TRBD2. V trimming: 3 bases; J trimming: 0 bases; junction bases outside the gene matches: 4. CDR1 MNHEY and CDR2 SMNVEV come from the germline V gene (reference sequence). The CDR3 consists of 16 residues. In nucleotides, the CDR3 is TGTGCCAGCAGTTTCCTGAGCGGGAGCTCCTACAATGAGCAGTTCTTC. It codes for CASSFLSGSSYNEQFF.

This sequence joins TRBV28 and TRBJ2-7; D ambiguous. Germline V gene data show CDR1 as MDHEN and CDR2 as SYDVKM. Between the trimmed V and J ends, which lost 7 bases and 0 bases, there was a span of 13 bases. The CDR3 runs 14 residues. CDR3 sequence reads: CASNWPESSYEQYF. The CDR3 region has the DNA TGTGCCAGCAACTGGCCCGAGAGCTCCTACGAGCAGTACTTC.

The rearrangement joins TRBV6-5 to TRBJ2-7; 7 bases are a match to TRBD1. The V segment lost 0 bases and the J segment 3 bases; nucleotides outside the gene matches: 5. Germline V gene lookup returns CDR1 MNHEY and CDR2 SVGAGI. This CDR3 spans 15 amino acids. The CDR3 coding sequence is TGTGCCAGCAGTTACTCGGTGGCAGGGGGCTACGAGCAGTACTTC. Translating gives CASSYSVAGGYEQYF.

V usage is TRBV9 and J usage is TRBJ1-2, with 7 bases aligning to TRBD1. V lost 7 bases to trimming and J lost 4 bases; unmatched junction nucleotides: 7. CDR3 length equals 13 residues. CDR1 is SGDLS and CDR2 is YYNGEE in the germline V gene. The DNA for the CDR3 is TGTGCCAGCTCCGGACAGGCGATCTATGGCTACACCTTC. It encodes CASSGQAIYGYTF.

The chain joins TRBV7-9 to TRBJ2-1, with TRBD1 identical over 7 bases. Germline V gives CDR1 SEHNR, CDR2 FQNEAQ (reference sequence). The CDR3 has 15 residues. J was trimmed by 6 bases and V by 3 bases; bases with no gene match: 8. The CDR3, as DNA: TGTGCCAGCAGCTTCCGGGACAGACCCTTCAATGAGCAGTTCTTC. Translated: CASSFRDRPFNEQFF.

The rearrangement joins TRBV11-2 to TRBJ2-5; TRBD1 or TRBD2 may be the D gene (6 bases each). The V and J ends lost 0 bases and 5 bases respectively, with 13 bases between them. Per the germline V gene, CDR1 is SGHAT and CDR2 is FQNNGV. This CDR3 contains 15 residues. This chain's CDR3 is CASSLDARGAETQYF. DNA for the CDR3: TGTGCCAGCAGCTTAGATGCTAGGGGGGCGGAGACCCAGTACTTC.

CDR3 amino acids: CASSPPGSGRSDTQYF. The CDR3 region has the DNA TGTGCCAGCAGCCCCCCGGGTAGCGGGAGATCAGATACGCAGTATTTT. This chain links TRBV4-2 with TRBJ2-3, with TRBD2 matching over 9 bases. With 4 bases clipped from V and 4 bases from J, the junction kept 9 bases outside the gene matches. This CDR3 region has 16 residues. The germline V gene has CDR1 LGHNA and CDR2 YNFKEQ.

The chain has TRBV28 and TRBJ2-7, with a tentative D call TRBD2 (5 bases). Germline V gene data show CDR1 as MDHEN and CDR2 as SYDVKM. V was shortened by 3 bases and J by 7 bases, with 13 bases between the two germline ends. This CDR3 region has 13 residues. CDR3 protein: CASSLGVSREQYF. CDR3 in DNA: TGTGCCAGCAGTTTGGGAGTCTCTCGGGAGCAGTACTTC.

This chain connects TRBV7-9 to TRBJ2-7; D is uncertain. V was pared by 5 bases and J by 5 bases, with 13 bases between. Germline CDR1 is SEHNR and CDR2 is FQNEAQ (reference sequence). This CDR3 is built from 13 residues. The CDR3 DNA is TGTGCCAGCAGCCCGGAAGACCAGGACGAGCAGTACTTC. Translating it yields CASSPEDQDEQYF.

The chain recombines TRBV29-1 with TRBJ1-2; D is undetermined. In germline, CDR1 is SQVTM, CDR2 ANQGSEA. The CDR3 loop spans 12 amino acids. The ends were cut back, 7 bases at V and 4 bases at J, with 13 bases in the middle. The CDR3 loop reads CSATGPAYGYTF. CDR3 bases: TGCAGCGCAACCGGACCGGCCTATGGCTACACCTTC.

This rearrangement joins TRBV5-3 to TRBJ2-2, with TRBD2 matching 10 bases. TRBV5-3 is an open reading frame whose function is uncertain. The CDR3 loop spans 21 amino acids. V lost 1 base to trimming and J lost 3 bases; unmatched junction nucleotides: 18. CDR3 coding DNA: TGTGCCAGAAGCTTGCATTGGGAACTAGCGGGAAAGTACGGGGACACCGGGGAGCTGTTTTTT. It encodes CARSLHWELAGKYGDTGELFF.

The rearrangement joins TRBV10-2 to TRBJ2-3; tentative D call: TRBD2 (5 bases). The CDR3 contains 14 residues. CDR1 WSHSY and CDR2 SAAADI come from the germline V gene. V lost 8 bases to trimming and J lost 4 bases, with 16 bases between them. The CDR3 DNA sequence: TGCGCCAGCCTGGGCCTTCCCGGGGCAGATACGCAGTATTTT. Its translation is CASLGLPGADTQYF.

Regarding this clone: Distinct nucleotide sequences in the sample also encode this CDR3. The chain links TRBV11-2 to TRBJ2-7, with D unresolved. The CDR3 runs to 12 residues. Germline lookup yields CDR1 SGHAT and CDR2 FQNNGV. Trimming removed 3 bases at V and 0 bases at J, with 3 bases between. CDR3 nucleotides: TGTGCCAGCAGCTTGGCCTCCTACGAGCAGTACTTC. Translated: CASSLASYEQYF.

About this clone itself: The same CDR3 can be traced to other DNA sequences in this sample. The V and J genes are TRBV7-9 and TRBJ2-5, with D unresolved. The V end lost 1 base, the J end lost 5 bases, and 8 bases lay between the germline ends. CDR3 length equals 13 residues. CDR1 SEHNR and CDR2 FQNEAQ come from the germline V gene (reference sequence). The CDR3 reads CASSLGLQETQYF. Here the CDR3 DNA reads TGTGCCAGCAGCTTAGGCCTCCAGGAGACCCAGTACTTC.

This rearrangement joins TRBV15 to TRBJ2-1; tentative D call: TRBD1 (5 bases). In germline, CDR1 is LNHNV, CDR2 YYDKDF (reference sequence). V gave up 5 bases and J gave up 10 bases, with 15 bases separating them. There are 13 residues in the CDR3. CDR3 coding DNA: TGTGCCACCAGCTTAGGCCCAGGGAAAGAGCAGTTCTTC. This sequence encodes CATSLGPGKEQFF.

The chain links TRBV7-9 to TRBJ1-2; 7 positions agree with TRBD1. The CDR3 is 14 residues long. Looked up from germline, CDR1 is SEHNR and CDR2 is FQNEAQ (reference sequence). V gave up 3 bases and J gave up 3 bases; unmatched junction bases: 4. CDR3: CASSFSTGDYGYTF. In DNA, the CDR3 is TGTGCCAGCAGCTTCTCAACAGGGGACTATGGCTACACCTTC. Using reference TRBV7-9 and TRBJ1-2 for the parts outside the CDR3, the full variable domain is DTGVSQNPRHKITKRGQNVTFRCDPISEHNRLYWYRQTLGQGPEFLTYFQNEAQLEKSRLLSDRFSAERPKGSFSTLEIQRTEQGDSAMYLCASSFSTGDYGYTFGSGTRLTVV.

The V and J genes are TRBV12-5 and TRBJ2-2; 8 bases agree with TRBD1. From germline, CDR1 is LGHNT and CDR2 FRNRAP. V trimming: 3 bases; J trimming: 5 bases; junction bases outside the gene matches: 14. The CDR3 runs to 18 residues. CDR3: CASGFANPQGAHTGELFF. In nucleotides, the CDR3 is TGTGCTAGTGGTTTCGCAAACCCCCAGGGGGCGCATACCGGGGAGCTGTTTTTT.

The V gene is TRBV29-1, the J gene TRBJ1-1, with D unclear. Germline CDR1 reads SQVTM; CDR2 reads ANQGSEA. Trimming took 3 bases from V and 2 from J, leaving 13 bases between them. This CDR3 comprises 14 residues. CDR3: CSVDDMGRNTEAFF. The CDR3 nucleotides are TGCAGCGTTGACGATATGGGCAGAAACACTGAAGCTTTCTTT.

This clone is a singleton in its sample. The V gene is TRBV10-2, the J gene TRBJ2-3; D may correspond to TRBD1 or TRBD2 (5 bases each). This CDR3 spans 15 amino acids. Germline CDR1 WSHSY, CDR2 SAAADI. Trimming left V 0 bases short and J 1 base short, with 8 bases between. The CDR3: CASSESQGRTDTQYF. The CDR3 DNA reads TGCGCCAGCAGTGAGTCGCAGGGACGCACAGATACGCAGTATTTT.

J is TRBJ1-4 and V is TRBV23-1, with unresolved D. TRBV23-1 is classed as an ORF, of uncertain function. Trimming removed 3 bases at V and 0 bases at J, with 17 bases between. The CDR3 has 18 amino acids. The CDR3 is CASSQRTPPFATNEKLFF. In DNA form, the CDR3 reads TGCGCCAGCAGTCAGAGGACCCCTCCTTTTGCAACTAATGAAAAACTGTTTTTT.

The CDR3: CASSFNAGDNEQFF. The CDR3 DNA sequence: TGTGCCAGCAGTTTTAACGCTGGGGACAATGAGCAGTTCTTC. The chain is built from TRBV27 and TRBJ2-1; D is undetermined. This CDR3 region has 14 residues. The germline CDR1 and CDR2 sequences are MNHEY and SMNVEV (reference sequence). V lost 3 bases and J 5 bases, leaving 11 bases between the germline ends.

The chain recombines TRBV9 with TRBJ2-7; D might be TRBD1 (6 bases). The CDR3 loop spans 14 amino acids. V lost 2 bases and J 1 base, leaving 10 bases between the germline ends. The germline gives CDR1 SGDLS, CDR2 YYNGEE. CDR3: CASSVGQVSYEQYF. The CDR3 DNA is TGTGCCAGCAGCGTGGGACAAGTTTCCTACGAGCAGTACTTC. Full variable domain (missing parts from reference TRBV9 and TRBJ2-7): DSGVTQTPKHLITATGQRVTLRCSPRSGDLSVYWYQQSLDQGLQFLIQYYNGEERAKGNILERFSAQQFPDLHSELNLSSLELGDSALYFCASSVGQVSYEQYFGPGTRLTVT.

This clone was counted only a few times. V is TRBV2 and J is TRBJ2-7; D might be TRBD1 (5 bases). The germline V gene has CDR1 SNHLY and CDR2 FYNNEI. CDR3 length: 13 amino acids. V gave up 4 bases and J gave up 6 bases, with 13 bases separating them. The CDR3 bases are TGTGCCAGCAGTGGCAGGGCCGCCGGCGAGCAGTACTTC. Its translation: CASSGRAAGEQYF.

The chain recombines TRBV30 with TRBJ1-4; no firm D call. This CDR3 spans 15 amino acids. The germline CDR1 and CDR2 sequences are GTSNPN and SVGIG (reference sequence). V shed 0 bases and J shed 5 bases, with 13 bases lying between them. The CDR3 DNA sequence: TGTGCCTGGAGTGTAGCCGCCGTGGGAAATGAAAAACTGTTTTTT. Protein: CAWSVAAVGNEKLFF.

This chain joins TRBV5-1 and TRBJ1-1; D may be TRBD1 (6 bases). The V gene lost 0 bases and the J gene lost 4 bases, with 13 bases spanning the gap. CDR1 is SGHRS and CDR2 is YFSETQ in the germline V gene. This CDR3 is built from 15 residues. CDR3 nucleotides: TGCGCCAGCAGCTTGGAGGGGGTTGGCGGCACTGAAGCTTTCTTT. Protein sequence: CASSLEGVGGTEAFF.